A single sample gave rise to the 27 T cell receptor beta chains below, sequenced in a study of blood T cell repertoires in COVID-19. Sequencing used immunoSEQ multiplex PCR; TCRdb keeps in-frame clones, though not all of them. This table has 490,000 or so clones, about 88% appearing once. The specimen sequenced was PBMCs or T cells enriched from blood (not recorded which). Every receptor here comes from a woman aged 60-75 years who had recovered from COVID-19.

The V gene is TRBV27, the J gene TRBJ1-2, with 10 bases identical to TRBD1. V was clipped by 0 bases and J by 4 bases; unmatched bases: 8. This CDR3 region has 17 residues. Germline loops: CDR1 MNHEY, CDR2 SMNVEV (reference sequence). Written as DNA, the CDR3 is TGTGCCAGCAGTTTATCGTTGCGGGACAGGGGAGTCTATGGCTACACCTTC. It translates to CASSLSLRDRGVYGYTF.

J is TRBJ2-5 and V is TRBV6-6, with D unclear. The CDR3 is 15 residues long. The germline gives CDR1 MNHNY, CDR2 SVGAGI (reference sequence). Trimming shortened V by 2 bases and J by 0 bases, and 10 bases separated the two germline ends. The CDR3 nucleotides read TGTGCCAGCAGTTACATCTCTCCGTACCAAGAGACCCAGTACTTC. Its translation: CASSYISPYQETQYF.

This chain uses TRBV5-1 with TRBJ2-1; 11 bases line up with TRBD2. This CDR3 is built from 18 residues. With V trimmed by 5 bases and J by 4 bases, 14 bases remained unmatched. From germline, CDR1 is SGHRS and CDR2 YFSETQ. The DNA of the CDR3 is TGCGCCAGCAGGCAAGGCGGGGCTAGCGGGGGGATATACAATGAGCAGTTCTTC. Translation gives CASRQGGASGGIYNEQFF.

This sequence joins TRBV7-8 and TRBJ1-4; TRBD1 matches at 8 bases. This CDR3 has 16 amino acids. Germline V gene sequence: CDR1 SGHVS, CDR2 FQNEAQ. V lost 3 bases, J lost 2 bases, and 5 bases stayed unmatched. CDR3 in amino acids: CASSFYTGGTNEKLFF. Here the CDR3 DNA reads TGTGCCAGCAGCTTCTACACAGGGGGGACTAATGAAAAACTGTTTTTT. The full variable domain, in which reference TRBV7-8 and TRBJ1-4 provide the parts outside the CDR3, is GAGVSQSPRYKVAKRGQDVALRCDPISGHVSLFWYQQALGQGPEFLTYFQNEAQLDKSGLPSDRFFAERPEGSVSTLKIQRTQQEDSAVYLCASSFYTGGTNEKLFFGSGTQLSVL.

V gene TRBV19 combines with J gene TRBJ1-1, with D tentatively TRBD1 (5 bases). Per the germline V gene, CDR1 is LNHDA and CDR2 is SQIVND (reference sequence). The CDR3 runs 12 residues. Between the trimmed V and J ends, which lost 6 bases and 10 bases, there was a span of 15 bases. The CDR3 region has the DNA TGTGCCAGTAGGGGTACCGAAGGGGCAGCTTTCTTT. The encoded protein is CASRGTEGAAFF.

The CDR3 region has the DNA TGTGCCACCAGCAGAGAAGGCAGGGGAGAAAAACTGTTTTTT. Translating it yields CATSREGRGEKLFF. The chain employs TRBV15 and TRBJ1-4; maybe TRBD1 (6 bases). CDR3 length: 14 amino acids. Deletions cut 0 bases from V and 8 bases from J, with 10 bases between. CDR1 and CDR2 from the germline V gene are LNHNV and YYDKDF (reference sequence).

CDR3 bases: TGTGCCAGCAGCTCGACAGGGGCTAACTATGGCTACACCTTC. Protein product: CASSSTGANYGYTF. The chain employs TRBV11-3 and TRBJ1-2; 8 bases map to TRBD1. Per the germline V gene, CDR1 is SGHNT and CDR2 is YENEEA. Trimming took 4 bases from V and 0 from J; bases not matched to a gene: 1. This CDR3 is 14 amino acids long.

The chain recombines TRBV30 with TRBJ1-6; D is uncertain. V lost 1 base and J 14 bases, leaving 12 bases between the germline ends. CDR3 length: 12 amino acids. Germline CDR1 reads GTSNPN; CDR2 reads SVGIG (reference sequence). The CDR3 DNA follows: TGTGCCTGGAGTGATAACCGGGTAGCCCTCCACTTT. It is translated as CAWSDNRVALHF. Using reference TRBV30 and TRBJ1-6 for the parts outside the CDR3, the full variable domain is SQTIHQWPATLVQPVGSPLSLECTVEGTSNPNLYWYRQAAGRGLQLLFYSVGIGQISSEVPQNLSASRPQDRQFILSSKKLLLSDSGFYLCAWSDNRVALHFGNGTRLTVT.

CDR3 nucleotide sequence: TGTGCCAGCGAGGACTGGGCTGGAAACACCATATATTTT. It is translated as CASEDWAGNTIYF. This sequence joins TRBV6-5 and TRBJ1-3; D is uncertain. The germline CDR1 and CDR2 sequences are MNHEY and SVGAGI. Trimming cost V 8 bases and J 2 bases, with 10 bases left between them. This CDR3 is built from 13 residues.

The rearrangement links TRBV27 to TRBJ2-1; D perhaps matches TRBD2 (6 bases). Trimming left V 1 base short and J 5 bases short, with 12 bases between. The length of the CDR3 is 15 residues. Germline CDR1 is MNHEY and CDR2 is SMNVEV (reference sequence). For the CDR3, the DNA is TGTGCCAGCAGTTTATTGCGGGGACTCGACAATGAGCAGTTCTTC. It specifies CASSLLRGLDNEQFF.

The chain employs TRBV6-5 and TRBJ1-2; tentative D call: TRBD1 (6 bases). Trimming removed 2 bases from V and 4 bases from J, with 8 bases in between. In germline, CDR1 is MNHEY, CDR2 SVGAGI. The CDR3 is 13 amino acids. For the CDR3, the DNA is TGTGCCAGCAGTTACGGCAGGGGCTATGGCTACACCTTC. Translating it yields CASSYGRGYGYTF.

This sequence joins TRBV4-2 and TRBJ2-3; the match to TRBD1 covers 9 bases. CDR1 and CDR2 from the germline V gene are LGHNA and YNFKEQ. The CDR3 is 14 amino acids. Trimming cost V 6 bases and J 4 bases; bases outside gene matches: 5. The CDR3 nucleotides read TGTGCCAGCAGTCTGACAGGGGGGGCAGATACGCAGTATTTT. This encodes CASSLTGGADTQYF.

The rearrangement links TRBV9 to TRBJ2-3, with TRBD2 identical over 7 bases. The V gene end was trimmed by 0 bases and the J gene end by 2 bases; junction bases not matched to a gene: 9. The germline gives CDR1 SGDLS, CDR2 YYNGEE. This CDR3 contains 17 residues. The CDR3 coding sequence is TGTGCCAGCAGCGTAGGTGGTGCGGGGGTTGACACAGATACGCAGTATTTT. It specifies CASSVGGAGVDTDTQYF.

This chain links TRBV4-1 with TRBJ1-3; D unresolved. V lost 1 base, J lost 0 bases, and 13 bases lay in between. CDR1 is MGHRA, CDR2 YSYEKL, per germline. This CDR3 has 17 amino acids. CDR3 bases: TGCGCCAGCAGCCAAGTTGGACTTCAGAGCTCTGGAAACACCATATATTTT. This translates into CASSQVGLQSSGNTIYF.

This chain links TRBV15 with TRBJ1-6, with a weak D call TRBD1 (5 bases). Germline V CDR1 and CDR2: LNHNV, YYDKDF (reference sequence). Trimming removed 0 bases at V and 9 bases at J, with 21 bases between. The CDR3 is made up of 18 amino acids. The CDR3: CATSRDQGSQSRGSPLHF. The CDR3 DNA reads TGTGCCACCAGCAGAGATCAGGGAAGCCAATCAAGGGGTTCACCCCTCCACTTT.

This chain links TRBV2 with TRBJ1-5; TRBD1 matches 10 bases. V shed 0 bases, J shed 6 bases, and the junction held 5 bases outside the gene matches. The CDR3 has 16 residues. Germline V gene lookup returns CDR1 SNHLY and CDR2 FYNNEI. This CDR3 is CASSEARTGGSQPQHF. The CDR3 DNA sequence: TGTGCCAGCAGTGAAGCTCGGACAGGGGGGAGTCAGCCCCAGCATTTT.

The chain uses TRBV10-1 and TRBJ1-3, with D possibly TRBD1 on 6 matching bases. Germline V gene sequence: CDR1 WNHNN, CDR2 SYGVQD (reference sequence). This CDR3 has 17 amino acids. The V and J ends lost 4 bases and 2 bases respectively, with 18 bases between them. This CDR3 reads CASSVRRKAGAGNTIYF. DNA for the CDR3: TGCGCCAGCAGTGTACGTCGCAAGGCAGGGGCTGGAAACACCATATATTTT.

This chain uses TRBV28 with TRBJ2-3; perhaps TRBD1 as D (5 bases). Trimming removed 5 bases from V and 8 bases from J, with 11 bases in between. The V gene's germline CDR1 is MDHEN and CDR2 SYDVKM. The CDR3 length is 12 residues. The CDR3 loop is CASSLRVGTQYF. The CDR3 nucleotides are TGTGCCAGCAGTCTCAGGGTTGGTACGCAGTATTTT.

This chain joins TRBV2 and TRBJ1-2; tentatively, D is TRBD1 (6 bases). The germline V gene has CDR1 SNHLY and CDR2 FYNNEI. With 5 bases removed from V and 7 bases from J, the gap between germline ends came to 17 bases. The CDR3 sequence is 14 residues long. CDR3 sequence reads: CASSSRRDNGGYTF. The CDR3 coding sequence is TGTGCCAGCAGTTCTCGCAGGGACAATGGTGGCTACACCTTC. The whole variable domain, remainder taken from reference TRBV2 and TRBJ1-2, is EPEVTQTPSHQVTQMGQEVILRCVPISNHLYFYWYRQILGQKVEFLVSFYNNEISEKSEIFDDQFSVERPDGSNFTLKIRSTKLEDSAMYFCASSSRRDNGGYTFGSGTRLTVV.

The chain employs TRBV3-1 (or the pseudogene TRBV3-2) and TRBJ1-1; no clear D. CDR1 is LGHDT, CDR2 YNNKEL, per germline (reference sequence). The CDR3 spans 13 residues. The V end lost 1 base, the J end lost 5 bases, and 8 bases lay between the germline ends. The CDR3 region is CASSQVRETEAFF. In DNA, the CDR3 is TGTGCCAGCAGCCAAGTCCGGGAGACTGAAGCTTTCTTT.

V usage is TRBV19 and J usage is TRBJ2-4, with TRBD1 as a possible D gene (5 bases). Per germline, CDR1 LNHDA and CDR2 SQIVND (reference sequence). V lost 3 bases and J lost 5, with 11 bases in between. CDR3 length equals 14 residues. The DNA for the CDR3 is TGTGCCAGTAGTATGCCGCTAGGGGAAAACATTCAGTACTTC. Residues: CASSMPLGENIQYF. Complete variable domain (other parts from reference TRBV19 and TRBJ2-4): DGGITQSPKYLFRKEGQNVTLSCEQNLNHDAMYWYRQDPGQGLRLIYYSQIVNDFQKGDIAEGYSVSREKKESFPLTVTSAQKNPTAFYLCASSMPLGENIQYFGAGTRLSVL.

This chain connects TRBV2 to TRBJ2-1; 10 positions match TRBD2. This CDR3 region has 15 residues. V gave up 7 bases and J gave up 4 bases; unmatched junction bases: 7. Germline CDR1 SNHLY, CDR2 FYNNEI. The CDR3 here is CASTILAGFYNEQFF. The CDR3 nucleotides are TGTGCCAGCACTATACTAGCGGGGTTTTACAATGAGCAGTTCTTC. Using reference TRBV2 and TRBJ2-1 for the parts outside the CDR3, the full variable domain is EPEVTQTPSHQVTQMGQEVILRCVPISNHLYFYWYRQILGQKVEFLVSFYNNEISEKSEIFDDQFSVERPDGSNFTLKIRSTKLEDSAMYFCASTILAGFYNEQFFGPGTRLTVL.

This chain connects TRBV24-1 to TRBJ1-4, with a weak D call TRBD1 (5 bases). Germline CDR1 KGHDR, CDR2 SFDVKD. The CDR3 has 15 amino acids. V was cut by 2 bases and J by 7 bases, with 13 bases left in between. The CDR3 sequence is CATSDSGLGGEKLFF. The CDR3 DNA reads as TGTGCCACCAGTGATTCAGGGCTGGGCGGTGAAAAACTGTTTTTT.

V usage is TRBV30 and J usage is TRBJ1-5; D unclear. Germline V gene lookup returns CDR1 GTSNPN and CDR2 SVGIG (reference sequence). The germline V and J ends were trimmed by 1 base and 7 bases, with 14 bases remaining between them. The CDR3 has 14 residues. This CDR3 reads CAWSGTGYTQPQHF. The CDR3 region has the DNA TGTGCCTGGAGTGGGACGGGGTACACCCAGCCCCAGCATTTT.

In its sample, this clone was seen once. The chain links TRBV27 to TRBJ2-1; 7 bases match TRBD1. The germline V gene encodes CDR1 MNHEY and CDR2 SMNVEV (reference sequence). The junction had 9 bases not matched to a gene; V was cut back by 2 bases and J by 5 bases. This CDR3 is built from 16 residues. The CDR3 DNA follows: TGTGCCAGCAGTTTACGAGGTATAGGGGGCAACAATGAGCAGTTCTTC. This sequence encodes CASSLRGIGGNNEQFF.

In this sample, this clone turned up once. The V call is TRBV2, the J call TRBJ1-2; D perhaps matches TRBD1 (5 bases). With 4 bases removed from V and 5 bases from J, the gap between germline ends came to 14 bases. Germline CDR1 reads SNHLY; CDR2 reads FYNNEI. This CDR3 has 14 amino acids. The CDR3 DNA sequence: TGTGCCAGCAGTGTCATGGGACTGCCGTATGGCTACACCTTC. Amino acid sequence: CASSVMGLPYGYTF.

The V gene is TRBV19, the J gene TRBJ2-5; perhaps TRBD1 as D (6 bases). This CDR3 comprises 14 residues. Trimming stripped 2 bases from V and 1 base from J, with 8 bases between. From germline, CDR1 is LNHDA and CDR2 SQIVND (reference sequence). The CDR3 bases are TGTGCCAGTAGTATAACAGGGCTCCAAGAGACCCAGTACTTC. This gives the protein CASSITGLQETQYF.